This T cell receptor beta chain was sequenced during a study of blood T cell repertoires in COVID-19. Study summary: T cells, B-cell-depleted T cells, or PBMCs provided the cDNA or gDNA that served as material.

Under the authors' procedure: Reference gene primer amplification yielded estimated nucleated cell counts. Only in-frame clones appear in the TCRdb table, and some are missing; sequencing was by immunoSEQ multiplex PCR. From that table come the V and J calls and clone size; the DNA was used to work out D and trimming. The sample has about 190,000 clones, roughly four fifths seen once; the top ten hold approximately 14%. The V segment lost 3 bases and the J segment 0 bases; nucleotides outside the gene matches: 8. Per germline, CDR1 SQVTM and CDR2 ANQGSEA. This CDR3 is 15 amino acids long. This receptor was identified in a man younger than 45 with active or convalescent COVID-19. The chain links TRBV29-1 to TRBJ2-7, with TRBD1 matching over 7 bases. The sequencing sample was made of peripheral blood. CDR3: CSVEVPGQFSYEQYF. The CDR3 bases are TGCAGCGTTGAGGTGCCGGGACAGTTCTCCTACGAGCAGTACTTC.